These T cell receptor beta chains were read from a single sample in a study of T cell responses to AZD1222 COVID-19 vaccine. The data were produced by immunoSEQ multiplex PCR, yet TCRdb's version contains in-frame clones alone and is incomplete. The table includes 180,000 or so clones, roughly nine tenths detected once. The starting material was peripheral blood, obtained on day 0 of AZD1222 vaccination. The receptors here all came from an adult in good health. Both conserved end residues are part of each CDR3. D genes are given only for firm matches. The size entry is marked missing in some rows and otherwise reads once, few, many or a size class.

>TRBJ2-7|TRBV6-5|15|NA|TRBD2
TGTGCCAGCAGTTCCCTCAGCGGGAGTGTCTACGAGCAGTACTTC
CASSSLSGSVYEQYF
>TRBJ1-5|TRBV10-3|14|once|NA
TGTGCCATCAGTGAGAGGGGAGGCAATCAGCCCCAGCATTTT
CAISERGGNQPQHF
>TRBJ1-5|TRBV28|15|NA|NA
TGTGCCAGCAGTACGATACAGAGACTCAATCAGCCCCAGCATTTT
CASSTIQRLNQPQHF
>TRBJ1-6|TRBV28|16|NA|NA
TGTGCCAGCAGTTTATCGTTGGGCGTGGGGAATTCACCCCTCCACTTT
CASSLSLGVGNSPLHF
>TRBJ1-2|TRBV7-9|13|NA|TRBD1
TGTGCCAGCAGCCAGCAGGGGGCTGTTGGCTACACCTTC
CASSQQGAVGYTF
>TRBJ2-5|TRBV5-1|14|NA|NA
TGCGCCAGCAGCAGAGGGGACTTTAGGGAGACCCAGTACTTC
CASSRGDFRETQYF
>TRBJ2-1|TRBV7-2|16|NA|NA
TGTGCCAGCAGCAGAGCCGGGAGAGGGACCTACAATGAGCAGTTCTTC
CASSRAGRGTYNEQFF
>TRBJ1-1|TRBV28|15|once|TRBD1
TGTGCCAGCACATGGACAGGGGCGATGAACACTGAAGCTTTCTTT
CASTWTGAMNTEAFF
>TRBJ2-1|TRBV4-1|16|NA|TRBD1
TGCGCCAGCAGCCAAGATCGGCAGGGGGTTTACAATGAGCAGTTCTTC
CASSQDRQGVYNEQFF
>TRBJ2-2|TRBV7-3|17|once|TRBD2
TGTGCCAGCAGCCTATCGGCTAGCGGGGGGTACACCGGGGAGCTGTTTTTT
CASSLSASGGYTGELFF
>TRBJ2-5|TRBV4-3|17|NA|NA
TGCGCCAGCAGCCAAGGCTTGGGGACTCCCGATCGGGAGACCCAGTACTTC
CASSQGLGTPDRETQYF
>TRBJ1-3|TRBV10-3|16|NA|NA
TGTGCCATCAGTGAGTCGCCAGACTCATCTGGAAACACCATATATTTT
CAISESPDSSGNTIYF
>TRBJ2-7|TRBV12-3/TRBV12-4|12|NA|NA
TGTGCCAGCAGCCGCCAGAGTTACGAGCAGTACTTC
CASSRQSYEQYF
>TRBJ2-7|TRBV18|17|NA|NA
TGTGCCAGCTCACCATTCGAGACAACCTACAGCTCCTACGAGCAGTACTTC
CASSPFETTYSSYEQYF
>TRBJ1-1|TRBV30|16|NA|NA
TGTGCCCGGCGGCCCCGGGAGACTGCCCGCGGCACTGAAGCTTTCTTT
CARRPRETARGTEAFF
>TRBJ1-2|TRBV6-5|13|NA|NA
TGTGCCAGCAGTAGGACGGATAACTATGGCTACACCTTC
CASSRTDNYGYTF
>TRBJ1-2|TRBV6-5|14|NA|TRBD1
TGTGCCAGCAGCCGGACAGGCTTGGACTATGGCTACACCTTC
CASSRTGLDYGYTF